This entry lists 21 T cell receptor beta chains sequenced from one sample in a study of regulatory T cells in long-lasting Graves disease. Researchers made TCR beta libraries by using iRepertoire HTBI primers and running Arm-PCR on CDR3 regions. Each CDR3 protein gets one entry after TCRdb re-called the multiplex PCR reads with MiXCR. The sample has roughly 500,000 distinct CDR3 sequences, about 20% seen once. Time point in this sample: persistent/refractory GD, antithyroid drugs over 5 years with positive TRAb. PBMCs were the source of the RNA used for TCR sequencing. This specimen consisted of peripheral blood mononuclear cells (PBMCs), obtained when the disease was refractory, from a patient treated with antithyroid drugs. The receptors derive from a female donor with Graves disease.

This clonotype was seen only a few times. The rearrangement links TRBV7-2 to TRBJ1-1; D possibly corresponds to TRBD1 (5 bases). Trimming removed 5 bases from V and 0 bases from J, with 16 bases in between. Germline V gene lookup returns CDR1 SGHTA and CDR2 FQGNSA. There are 16 residues in the CDR3. The CDR3 DNA follows: TGTGCCAGCAGCCCCAAGGACAAGCTCATGAACACTGAAGCTTTCTTT. Translation: CASSPKDKLMNTEAFF.

The J gene is TRBJ2-1, the V gene TRBV18; unclear D gene. Germline V gene sequence: CDR1 KGHSH, CDR2 LQKENI. The CDR3 loop spans 16 amino acids. The V gene lost 3 bases and the J gene lost 0 bases, with 12 bases spanning the gap. CDR3 sequence: CASSPAHMSSYNEQFF. The DNA of the CDR3 is TGTGCCAGCTCACCGGCACATATGAGCTCCTACAATGAGCAGTTCTTC.

This clonotype was detected once. Given a much more abundant clone one base away, this may be a read error. This CDR3 is missing its conserved last phenylalanine or tryptophan, likely due to a read error. V is TRBV7-2 and J is TRBJ2-7, with TRBD1 identical over 9 bases. The junction had 7 bases not matched to a gene; V was cut back by 4 bases and J by 0 bases. This CDR3 region has 16 residues. Per the germline V gene, CDR1 is SGHTA and CDR2 is FQGNSA. CDR3 protein: CASSSYPDRGSYEQYS. The CDR3 nucleotides read TGTGCCAGCAGCTCATACCCGGACAGGGGCTCCTACGAGCAGTACTCC.

The chain combines TRBV5-1 with TRBJ1-4; maybe TRBD1 (5 bases). Trimming pared 2 bases from V and 8 bases from J, leaving 13 bases between. The CDR3 has 14 residues. Germline V gene sequence: CDR1 SGHRS, CDR2 YFSETQ. DNA of the CDR3: TGCGCCAGCAGCTTTGGGGGGTTTGAGGAAAAACTGTTTTTT. Its translation: CASSFGGFEEKLFF.

The sample holds a few counts of this clonotype. CDR3 loop: CATSDWRTSGPYGELFF. DNA of the CDR3: TGTGCCACCAGTGATTGGAGGACTAGTGGGCCGTACGGGGAGCTGTTTTTT. The chain has TRBV24-1 and TRBJ2-2; 7 bases align to TRBD2. The germline CDR1 and CDR2 sequences are KGHDR and SFDVKD. V was clipped by 2 bases and J by 7 bases; unmatched bases: 12. CDR3 size: 17 residues.

This clonotype came up many times. The chain is built from TRBV12-3 or TRBV12-4 and TRBJ1-5; a weak D match, TRBD1 (5 bases). The V gene lost 3 bases and the J gene lost 7 bases, with 13 bases spanning the gap. The CDR3 spans 14 residues. This CDR3 reads CASSFQRQGQPQHF. CDR3 in DNA: TGTGCCAGCAGTTTTCAAAGGCAGGGACAGCCCCAGCATTTT.

The V call is TRBV20-1, the J call TRBJ1-5; weak D call: TRBD1 (5 bases). V shed 3 bases and J shed 2 bases, with 17 bases lying between them. The CDR3 is 16 amino acids. CDR1 and CDR2 (germline): DFQATT, SNEGSKA (reference sequence). Written as DNA, the CDR3 is TGCAGTGCTAGCCCCACCCGGGGGGGTGGCAATCAGCCCCAGCATTTT. Protein product: CSASPTRGGGNQPQHF.

This chain connects TRBV7-8 to TRBJ2-5; D is unclear. The germline V and J ends were trimmed by 4 bases and 2 bases, with 17 bases remaining between them. Per germline, CDR1 SGHVS and CDR2 FQNEAQ. The CDR3 runs 16 residues. The CDR3 sequence is CASSSPPVSDQETQYF. Written as DNA, the CDR3 is TGTGCCAGCAGCTCACCCCCCGTCTCAGATCAAGAGACCCAGTACTTC.

This CDR3 reads CAWSGQVEKLFF. CDR3 in DNA: TGTGCCTGGAGTGGACAGGTTGAAAAACTGTTTTTT. The J gene is TRBJ1-4, the V gene TRBV30; possible D gene TRBD1, 6 bases. The germline CDR1 and CDR2 sequences are GTSNPN and SVGIG (reference sequence). The CDR3 runs to 12 residues. Trimming shortened V by 1 base and J by 7 bases, and 7 bases separated the two germline ends.

Ten or more counts support this clonotype. The chain is built from TRBV28 and TRBJ2-7, with D hard to call. The germline V gene has CDR1 MDHEN and CDR2 SYDVKM. This CDR3 has 15 residues. The germline V and J ends were trimmed by 2 bases and 2 bases, with 13 bases remaining between them. CDR3 sequence reads: CASSLGSSRAYEQYF. The CDR3 bases are TGTGCCAGCAGTTTAGGTAGTAGCCGCGCCTACGAGCAGTACTTC.

With respect to this clonotype: With a much larger clone just one base away, this may be a read error. J is TRBJ1-5 and V is TRBV6-9; D remains unclear. This CDR3 is 17 amino acids long. CDR1 and CDR2 from the germline V gene are MNHGY and SVAAGI. The chain's CDR3 is CASSYGQDSYSDQPQHF. The CDR3 bases are TGTGCCAGCAGTTACGGCCAGGACTCTTATAGCGATCAGCCCCAGCATTTT.

This clonotype has a count of ten or more. The chain employs TRBV7-2 and TRBJ1-6, with unresolved D. V was cut by 2 bases and J by 9 bases, with 8 bases left in between. The CDR3 sequence is 13 residues long. CDR1 is SGHTA, CDR2 FQGNSA, per germline. The DNA for the CDR3 is TGTGCCAGCAGCTTAATGTCAGGTTCACCCCTCCACTTT. Its translation is CASSLMSGSPLHF.

This clonotype was seen at least ten times. The chain recombines TRBV2 with TRBJ1-2; maybe TRBD1 (6 bases). V lost 9 bases and J 5 bases, leaving 19 bases between the germline ends. This CDR3 has 14 amino acids. The germline V gene encodes CDR1 SNHLY and CDR2 FYNNEI. The CDR3 DNA follows: TGTGCCAGAGTCGGCTGGGGGCGAGGGTATGGCTACACCTTC. This translates into CARVGWGRGYGYTF.

The V call is TRBV6-1, the J call TRBJ2-7, with 12 bases fitting TRBD2. This CDR3 spans 15 amino acids. Germline CDR1 and CDR2: MNHNS and SASEGT. J was trimmed by 1 base and V by 5 bases; bases with no gene match: 3. In nucleotides, the CDR3 is TGTGCCAGCAGTCGGACTAGCGGGGTTTCCTACGAGCAGTACTTC. Its protein is CASSRTSGVSYEQYF.

This clonotype was recorded many times. V is TRBV28 and J is TRBJ1-2; a possible D gene is TRBD1 (6 bases). Between the trimmed V and J ends, which lost 5 bases and 5 bases, there was a span of 18 bases. CDR1 and CDR2 (germline): MDHEN, SYDVKM. The CDR3 has 15 residues. The CDR3 nucleotides are TGTGCCAGCAGTACCCAACAGGGAATCCCTTATGGCTACACCTTC. It codes for CASSTQQGIPYGYTF.

This clonotype was recorded at least ten times. The rearrangement joins TRBV15 to TRBJ1-2; D remains ambiguous. From germline, CDR1 is LNHNV and CDR2 YYDKDF (reference sequence). This CDR3 has 14 amino acids. Trimming took 0 bases from V and 5 from J, leaving 10 bases between them. CDR3: CATSRDRVEYGYTF. The CDR3 coding sequence is TGTGCCACCAGCAGAGATCGGGTGGAGTATGGCTACACCTTC.

This clonotype was recorded many times. The rearrangement links TRBV7-2 to TRBJ1-1, with unresolved D. The V gene lost 5 bases and the J gene lost 0 bases, with 10 bases spanning the gap. CDR1 SGHTA and CDR2 FQGNSA come from the germline V gene. The CDR3 is made up of 14 amino acids. Here the CDR3 reads CASSHYTVNTEAFF. CDR3 sequence (DNA): TGTGCCAGCAGCCACTATACGGTGAACACTGAAGCTTTCTTT.

This clonotype was picked up many times. The CDR3 region has the DNA TGTGCCAGCACAGTTGGGGCCACAGATAGCAATCAGCCCCAGCATTTT. Translation gives CASTVGATDSNQPQHF. The chain combines TRBV28 with TRBJ1-5; D possibly corresponds to TRBD1 (5 bases). Between the trimmed V and J ends, which lost 7 bases and 0 bases, there was a span of 16 bases. CDR3 length: 16 residues. CDR1 and CDR2 from the germline V gene are MDHEN and SYDVKM.

This chain uses TRBV3-1 with TRBJ1-1; no definite D call. This CDR3 has 16 amino acids. V gave up 0 bases and J gave up 0 bases, with 11 bases separating them. Germline V gene lookup returns CDR1 LGHDT and CDR2 YNNKEL (reference sequence). CDR3 sequence (DNA): TGTGCCAGCAGCCAAGACAGTAGGACGGTGAACACTGAAGCTTTCTTT. Protein sequence: CASSQDSRTVNTEAFF.

There are many counts of this clonotype. The V call is TRBV7-2, the J call TRBJ1-1, with 7 positions matching TRBD1. The CDR3 covers 16 residues. V lost 4 bases to trimming and J lost 4 bases; unmatched junction nucleotides: 12. CDR1 is SGHTA and CDR2 is FQGNSA in the germline V gene. The CDR3 nucleotides are TGTGCCAGCAGCTATATCTACAGGGGAGGGACCACTGAAGCTTTCTTT. Translation: CASSYIYRGGTTEAFF.

Turning to this clonotype: This may arise from a read error, as a much more abundant clone is one base away. The chain couples TRBV27 to TRBJ1-1; D remains ambiguous. Germline values: CDR1 MNHEY, CDR2 SMNVEV (reference sequence). The CDR3 is made up of 13 amino acids. Deletions cut 11 bases from V and 1 base from J, with 14 bases between. The CDR3: CAGRALANTEAFF. In DNA form, the CDR3 reads TGTGCCGGCCGTGCCTTGGCGAACACTGAAGCTTTCTTT.